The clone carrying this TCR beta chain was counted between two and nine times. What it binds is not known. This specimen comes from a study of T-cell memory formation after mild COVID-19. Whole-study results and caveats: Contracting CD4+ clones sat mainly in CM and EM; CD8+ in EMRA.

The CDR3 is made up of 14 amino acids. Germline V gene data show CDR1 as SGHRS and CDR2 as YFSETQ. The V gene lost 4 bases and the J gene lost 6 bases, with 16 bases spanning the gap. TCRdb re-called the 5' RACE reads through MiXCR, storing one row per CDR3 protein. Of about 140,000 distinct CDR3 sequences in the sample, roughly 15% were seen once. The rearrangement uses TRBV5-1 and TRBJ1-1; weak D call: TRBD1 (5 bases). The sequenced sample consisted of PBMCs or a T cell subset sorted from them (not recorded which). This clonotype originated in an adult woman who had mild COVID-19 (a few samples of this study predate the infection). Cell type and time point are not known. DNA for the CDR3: TGCGCCAGCAGCGGAGGAGGGGAGGACGCTGAAGCTTTCTTT. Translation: CASSGGGEDAEAFF.